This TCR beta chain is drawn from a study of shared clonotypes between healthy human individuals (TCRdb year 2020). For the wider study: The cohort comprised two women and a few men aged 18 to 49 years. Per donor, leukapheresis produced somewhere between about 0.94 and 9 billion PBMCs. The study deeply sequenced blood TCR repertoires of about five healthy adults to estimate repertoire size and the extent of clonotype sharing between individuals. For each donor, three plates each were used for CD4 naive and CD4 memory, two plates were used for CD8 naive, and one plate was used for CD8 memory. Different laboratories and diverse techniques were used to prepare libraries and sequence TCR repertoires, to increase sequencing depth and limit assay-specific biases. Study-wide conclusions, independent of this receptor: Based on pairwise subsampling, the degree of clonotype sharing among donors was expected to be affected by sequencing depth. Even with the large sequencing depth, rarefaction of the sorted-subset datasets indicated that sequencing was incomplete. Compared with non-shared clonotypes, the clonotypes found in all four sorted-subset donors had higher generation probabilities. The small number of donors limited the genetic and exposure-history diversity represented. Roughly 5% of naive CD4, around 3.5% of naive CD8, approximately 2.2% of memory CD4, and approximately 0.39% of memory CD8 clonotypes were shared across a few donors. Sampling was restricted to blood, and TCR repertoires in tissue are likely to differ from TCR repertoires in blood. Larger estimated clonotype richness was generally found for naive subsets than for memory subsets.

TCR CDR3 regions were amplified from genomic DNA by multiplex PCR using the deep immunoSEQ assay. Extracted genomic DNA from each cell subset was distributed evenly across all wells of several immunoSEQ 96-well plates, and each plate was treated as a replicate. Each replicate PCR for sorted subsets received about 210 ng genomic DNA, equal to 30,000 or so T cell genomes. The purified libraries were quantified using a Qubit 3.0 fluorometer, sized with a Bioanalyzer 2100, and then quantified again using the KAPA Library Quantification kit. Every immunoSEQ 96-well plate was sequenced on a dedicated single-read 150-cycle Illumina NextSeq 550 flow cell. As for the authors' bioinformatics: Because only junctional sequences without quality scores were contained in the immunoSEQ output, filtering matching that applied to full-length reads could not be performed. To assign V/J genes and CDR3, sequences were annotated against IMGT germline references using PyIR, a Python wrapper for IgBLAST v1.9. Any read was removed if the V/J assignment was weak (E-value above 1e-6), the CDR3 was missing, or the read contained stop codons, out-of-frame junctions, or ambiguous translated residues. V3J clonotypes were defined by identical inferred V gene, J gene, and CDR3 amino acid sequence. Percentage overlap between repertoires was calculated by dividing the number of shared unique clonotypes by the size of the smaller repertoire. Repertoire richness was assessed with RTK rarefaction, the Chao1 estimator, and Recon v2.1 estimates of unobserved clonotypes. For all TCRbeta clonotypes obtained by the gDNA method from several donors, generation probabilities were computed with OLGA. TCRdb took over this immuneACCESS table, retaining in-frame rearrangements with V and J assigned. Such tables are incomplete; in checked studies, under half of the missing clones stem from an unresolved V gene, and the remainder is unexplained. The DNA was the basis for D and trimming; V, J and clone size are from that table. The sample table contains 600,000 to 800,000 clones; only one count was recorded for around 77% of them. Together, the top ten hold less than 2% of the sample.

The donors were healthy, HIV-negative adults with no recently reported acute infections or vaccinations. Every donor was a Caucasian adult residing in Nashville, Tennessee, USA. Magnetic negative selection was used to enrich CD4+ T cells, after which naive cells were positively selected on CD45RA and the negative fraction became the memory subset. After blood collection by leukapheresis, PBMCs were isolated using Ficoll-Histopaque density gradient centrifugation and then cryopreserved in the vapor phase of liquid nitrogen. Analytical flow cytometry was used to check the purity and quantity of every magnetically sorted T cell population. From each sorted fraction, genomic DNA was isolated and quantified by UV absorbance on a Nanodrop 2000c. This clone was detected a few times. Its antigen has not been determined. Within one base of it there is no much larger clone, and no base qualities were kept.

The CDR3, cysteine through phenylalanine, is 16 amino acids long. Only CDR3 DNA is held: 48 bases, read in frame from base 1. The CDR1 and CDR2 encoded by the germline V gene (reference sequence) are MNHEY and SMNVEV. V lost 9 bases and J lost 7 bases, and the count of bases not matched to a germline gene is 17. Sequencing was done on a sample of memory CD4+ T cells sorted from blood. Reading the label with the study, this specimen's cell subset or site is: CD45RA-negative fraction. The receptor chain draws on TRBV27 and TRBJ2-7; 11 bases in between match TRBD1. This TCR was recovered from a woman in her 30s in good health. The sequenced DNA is TGTGCCAGGTGGACAGGGGGCCCCCGTGGGCACGTGGAGCAGTACTTC. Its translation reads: CARWTGGPRGHVEQYF.